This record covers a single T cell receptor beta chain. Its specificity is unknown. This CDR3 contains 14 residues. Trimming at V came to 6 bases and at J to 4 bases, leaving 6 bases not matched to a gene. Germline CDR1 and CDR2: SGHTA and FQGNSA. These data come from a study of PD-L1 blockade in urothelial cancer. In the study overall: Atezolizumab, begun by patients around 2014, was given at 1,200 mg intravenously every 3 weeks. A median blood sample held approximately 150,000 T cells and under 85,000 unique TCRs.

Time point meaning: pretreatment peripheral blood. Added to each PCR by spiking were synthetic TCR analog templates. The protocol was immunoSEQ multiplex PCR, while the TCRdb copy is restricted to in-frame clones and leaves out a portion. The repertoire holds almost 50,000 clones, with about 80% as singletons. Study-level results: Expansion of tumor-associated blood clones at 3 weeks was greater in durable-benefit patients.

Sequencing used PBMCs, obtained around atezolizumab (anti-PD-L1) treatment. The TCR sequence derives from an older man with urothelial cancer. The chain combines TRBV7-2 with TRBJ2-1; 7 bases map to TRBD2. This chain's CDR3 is CASSPSGVYNEQFF. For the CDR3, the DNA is TGTGCCAGCAGTCCCAGCGGGGTATACAATGAGCAGTTCTTC. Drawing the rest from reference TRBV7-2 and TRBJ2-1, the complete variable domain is GAGVSQSPSNKVTEKGKDVELRCDPISGHTALYWYRQSLGQGLEFLIYFQGNSAPDKSGLPSDRFSAERTGGSVSTLTIQRTQQEDSAVYLCASSPSGVYNEQFFGPGTRLTVL.